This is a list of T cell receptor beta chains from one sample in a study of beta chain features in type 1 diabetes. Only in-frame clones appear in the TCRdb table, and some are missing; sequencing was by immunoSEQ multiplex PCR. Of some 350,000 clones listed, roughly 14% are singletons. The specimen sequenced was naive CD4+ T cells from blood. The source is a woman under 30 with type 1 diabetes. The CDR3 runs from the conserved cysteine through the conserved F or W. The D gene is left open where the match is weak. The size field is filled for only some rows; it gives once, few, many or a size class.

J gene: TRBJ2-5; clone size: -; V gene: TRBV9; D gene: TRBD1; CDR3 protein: CASSATGYQETQYF; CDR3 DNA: TGTGCCAGCAGCGCGACAGGGTACCAAGAGACCCAGTACTTC
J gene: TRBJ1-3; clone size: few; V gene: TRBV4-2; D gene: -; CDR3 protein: CASSQGVIPGAGNTIYF; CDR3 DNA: TGTGCCAGCAGCCAAGGGGTCATACCCGGGGCTGGAAACACCATATATTTT
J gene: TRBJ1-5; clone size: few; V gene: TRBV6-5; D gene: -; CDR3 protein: CASSSRQTGPNQPQHF; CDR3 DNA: TGTGCCAGCAGTTCCCGTCAGACAGGACCCAATCAGCCCCAGCATTTT
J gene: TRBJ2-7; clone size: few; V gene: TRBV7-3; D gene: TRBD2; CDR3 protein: CASSLKRDSTYEQYF; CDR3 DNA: TGTGCCAGCAGCTTAAAGCGGGATTCTACCTACGAGCAGTACTTC
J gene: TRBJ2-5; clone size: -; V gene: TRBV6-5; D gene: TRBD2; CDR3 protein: CASSLGLAKTQYF; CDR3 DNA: TGTGCCAGCAGTCTGGGACTAGCGAAGACCCAGTACTTC
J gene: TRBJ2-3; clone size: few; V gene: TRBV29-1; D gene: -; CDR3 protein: CSVRRQNTDTQYF; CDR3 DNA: TGCAGCGTTCGAAGACAGAACACAGATACGCAGTATTTT
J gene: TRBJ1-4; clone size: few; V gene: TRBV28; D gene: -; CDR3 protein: CASRSPSGRGEKLFF; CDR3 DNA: TGTGCCAGCAGAAGCCCCTCAGGACGGGGTGAAAAACTGTTTTTT
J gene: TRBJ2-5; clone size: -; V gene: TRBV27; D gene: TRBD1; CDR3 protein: CATRQGARRETQYF; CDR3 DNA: TGTGCCACTCGACAGGGGGCCCGGAGGGAGACCCAGTACTTC
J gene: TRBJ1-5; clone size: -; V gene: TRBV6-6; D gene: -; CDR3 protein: CASTYGENQPQHF; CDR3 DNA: TGTGCCAGCACCTACGGGGAGAATCAGCCCCAGCATTTT
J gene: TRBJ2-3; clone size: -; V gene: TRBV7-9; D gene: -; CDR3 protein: CASSLDPRDTQYF; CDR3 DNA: TGTGCCAGCAGCTTAGATCCTAGGGATACGCAGTATTTT
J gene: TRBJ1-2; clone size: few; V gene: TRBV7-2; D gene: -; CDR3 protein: CASSTITGGYGYTF; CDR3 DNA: TGTGCCAGCAGTACTATAACAGGCGGCTATGGCTACACCTTC
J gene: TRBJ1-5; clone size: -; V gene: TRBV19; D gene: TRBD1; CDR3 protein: CASEGTLGQGMHQPQHF; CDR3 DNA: TGTGCCAGCGAGGGTACTCTCGGACAGGGAATGCATCAGCCCCAGCATTTT
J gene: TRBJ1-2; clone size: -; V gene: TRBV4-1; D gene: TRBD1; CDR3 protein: CASSPGTGGILIYGYTF; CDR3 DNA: TGCGCCAGCAGCCCGGGGACAGGGGGCATCTTAATCTATGGCTACACCTTC
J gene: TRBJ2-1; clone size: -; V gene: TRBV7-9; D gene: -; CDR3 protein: CASSRIRPRWVNDEQFF; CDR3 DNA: TGTGCCAGCAGCCGAATTCGGCCCAGGTGGGTGAATGATGAGCAGTTCTTC
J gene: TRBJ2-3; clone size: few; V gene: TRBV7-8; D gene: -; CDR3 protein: CASSFQGTDTQYF; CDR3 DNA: TGTGCCAGCAGCTTCCAGGGAACAGATACGCAGTATTTT
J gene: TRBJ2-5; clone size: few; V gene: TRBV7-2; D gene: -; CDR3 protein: CASSLVVETQYF; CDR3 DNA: TGTGCCAGCAGCTTAGTAGTGGAGACCCAGTACTTC
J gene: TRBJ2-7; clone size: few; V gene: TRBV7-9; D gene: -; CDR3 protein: CASNPLQGVLYEQYF; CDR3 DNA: TGTGCCAGCAATCCATTACAGGGAGTTTTGTACGAGCAGTACTTC
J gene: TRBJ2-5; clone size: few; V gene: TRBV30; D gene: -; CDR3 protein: CAYTQETQYF; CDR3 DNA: TGTGCCTATACACAAGAGACCCAGTACTTC
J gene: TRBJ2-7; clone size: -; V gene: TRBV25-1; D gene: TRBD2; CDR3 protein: CASSVAGSATYEQYF; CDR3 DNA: TGTGCCAGCAGTGTAGCGGGATCGGCGACCTACGAGCAGTACTTC
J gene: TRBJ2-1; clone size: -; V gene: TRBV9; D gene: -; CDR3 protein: CASSVGLGAYNEQFF; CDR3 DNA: TGTGCCAGCAGCGTAGGGTTAGGGGCATACAATGAGCAGTTCTTC
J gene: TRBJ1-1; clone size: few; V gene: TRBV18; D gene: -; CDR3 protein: CASSPMNTEAFF; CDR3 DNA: TGTGCCAGCTCACCCATGAACACTGAAGCTTTCTTT
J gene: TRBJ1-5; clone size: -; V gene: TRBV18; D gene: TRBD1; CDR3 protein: CASSTIQGSQPQHF; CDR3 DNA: TGTGCCAGCTCAACGATACAGGGGAGTCAGCCCCAGCATTTT
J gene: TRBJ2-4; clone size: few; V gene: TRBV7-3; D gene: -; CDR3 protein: CASSPRTRSDIQYF; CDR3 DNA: TGTGCCAGCAGCCCCCGGACTCGCTCAGACATTCAGTACTTC
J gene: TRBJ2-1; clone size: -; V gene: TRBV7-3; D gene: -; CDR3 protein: CASSPQTKGSKGDNEQFF; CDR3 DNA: TGTGCCAGCAGCCCACAGACAAAGGGTAGTAAGGGGGACAATGAGCAGTTCTTC
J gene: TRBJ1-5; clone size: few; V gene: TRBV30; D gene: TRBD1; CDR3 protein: CAWSVTGDQPQHF; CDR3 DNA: TGTGCCTGGAGTGTAACAGGGGATCAGCCCCAGCATTTT
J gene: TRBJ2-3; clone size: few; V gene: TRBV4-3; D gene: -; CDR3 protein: CASSQDRSATQYF; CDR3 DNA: TGCGCCAGCAGCCAAGACCGGTCCGCGACGCAGTATTTT
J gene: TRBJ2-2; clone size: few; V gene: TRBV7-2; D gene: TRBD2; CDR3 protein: CASSRGTSATGELFF; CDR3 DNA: TGTGCCAGCAGCCGGGGAACTAGCGCCACCGGGGAGCTGTTTTTT
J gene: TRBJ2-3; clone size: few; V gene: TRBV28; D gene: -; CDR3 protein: CASSLSPAETNTQYF; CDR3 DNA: TGTGCCAGCAGTTTATCCCCAGCGGAGACTAATACGCAGTATTTT
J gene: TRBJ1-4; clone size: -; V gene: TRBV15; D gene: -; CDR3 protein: CATSRGRGKLFF; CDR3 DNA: TGTGCCACCAGCAGAGGGCGGGGAAAACTGTTTTTT
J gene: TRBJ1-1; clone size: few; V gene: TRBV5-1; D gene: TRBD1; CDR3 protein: CASSNDRANTEAFF; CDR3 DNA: TGCGCCAGCAGCAATGACAGGGCGAACACTGAAGCTTTCTTT
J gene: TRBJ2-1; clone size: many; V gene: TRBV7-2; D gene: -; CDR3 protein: CASSPSNEQFF; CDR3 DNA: TGTGCCAGCAGCCCGAGCAATGAGCAGTTCTTC
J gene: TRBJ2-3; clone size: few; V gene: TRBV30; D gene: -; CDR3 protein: CAWSVLTDTQYF; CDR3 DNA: TGTGCCTGGAGTGTACTCACAGATACGCAGTATTTT
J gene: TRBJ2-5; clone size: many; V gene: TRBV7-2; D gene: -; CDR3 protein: CASSLVTGSETQYF; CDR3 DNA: TGTGCCAGCAGCTTAGTGACGGGTTCCGAGACCCAGTACTTC
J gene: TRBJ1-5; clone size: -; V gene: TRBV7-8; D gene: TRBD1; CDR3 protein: CASSHGTGLQPQHF; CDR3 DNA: TGTGCCAGCAGCCACGGGACAGGGCTTCAGCCCCAGCATTTT
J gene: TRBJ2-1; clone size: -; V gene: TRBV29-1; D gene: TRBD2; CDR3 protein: CSVEDSGIGYNEQFF; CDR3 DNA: TGCAGCGTTGAGGATAGCGGGATTGGATACAATGAGCAGTTCTTC
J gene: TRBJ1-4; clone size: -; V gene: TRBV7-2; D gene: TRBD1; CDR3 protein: CASSPRQGTEKLFF; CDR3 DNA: TGTGCCAGCAGCCCTCGACAGGGAACGGAAAAACTGTTTTTT
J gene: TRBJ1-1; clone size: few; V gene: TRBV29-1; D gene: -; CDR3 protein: CSVTTFHGYTEAFF; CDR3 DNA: TGCAGCGTTACCACCTTTCACGGGTACACTGAAGCTTTCTTT
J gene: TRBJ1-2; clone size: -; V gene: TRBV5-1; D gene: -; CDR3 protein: CASSEKHYGYTF; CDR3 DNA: TGCGCCAGCAGTGAGAAGCACTATGGCTACACCTTC
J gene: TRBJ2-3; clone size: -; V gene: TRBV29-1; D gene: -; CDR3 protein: CSVGTATRTQYF; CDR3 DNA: TGCAGCGTTGGGACAGCGACTCGTACGCAGTATTTT
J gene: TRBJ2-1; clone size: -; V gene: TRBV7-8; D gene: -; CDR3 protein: CASSLGPDSYNEQFF; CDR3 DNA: TGTGCCAGCAGCTTAGGGCCAGACTCCTACAATGAGCAGTTCTTC
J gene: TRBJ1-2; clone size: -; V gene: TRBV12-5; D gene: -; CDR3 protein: CASGLVIGDANYGYTF; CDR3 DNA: TGTGCTAGTGGTTTGGTAATCGGAGACGCCAACTATGGCTACACCTTC
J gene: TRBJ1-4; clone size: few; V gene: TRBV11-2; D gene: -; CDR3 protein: CASSFRGAGEKLFF; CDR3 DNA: TGTGCCAGCAGCTTCCGCGGAGCCGGGGAAAAACTGTTTTTT
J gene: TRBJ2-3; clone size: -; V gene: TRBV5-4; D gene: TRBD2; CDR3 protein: CASSLTSGSTDTQYF; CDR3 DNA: TGTGCCAGCAGCTTAACTAGCGGAAGCACAGATACGCAGTATTTT
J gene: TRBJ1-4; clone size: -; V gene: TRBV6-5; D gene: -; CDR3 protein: CASSYSAWARVKLFF; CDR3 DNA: TGTGCCAGCAGTTACTCAGCTTGGGCACGAGTTAAACTGTTTTTT
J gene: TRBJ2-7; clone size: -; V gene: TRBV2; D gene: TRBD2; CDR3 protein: CASSELAGVTRGEQYF; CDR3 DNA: TGTGCCAGCAGTGAACTTGCGGGAGTGACTAGAGGCGAGCAGTACTTC
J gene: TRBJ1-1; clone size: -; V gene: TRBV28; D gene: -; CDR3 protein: CASSGRDTDEAFF; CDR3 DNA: TGTGCCAGCAGTGGCCGGGACACTGATGAAGCTTTCTTT
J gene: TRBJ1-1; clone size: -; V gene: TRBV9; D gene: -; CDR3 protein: CASSPVGFRDEAFF; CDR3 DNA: TGTGCCAGCAGCCCCGTAGGATTTCGGGATGAAGCTTTCTTT
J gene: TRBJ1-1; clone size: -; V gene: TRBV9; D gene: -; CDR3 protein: CASSVFGVHTEAFF; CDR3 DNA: TGTGCCAGCAGCGTATTCGGGGTTCACACTGAAGCTTTCTTT
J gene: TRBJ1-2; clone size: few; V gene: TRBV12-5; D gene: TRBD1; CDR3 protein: CASGSGQGPSYGYTF; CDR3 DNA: TGTGCTAGTGGTTCGGGACAGGGGCCTTCCTATGGCTACACCTTC
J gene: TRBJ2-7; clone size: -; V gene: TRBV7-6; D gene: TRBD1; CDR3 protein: CASSPRPGQGYEQYF; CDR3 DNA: TGTGCCAGCAGCCCCCGTCCGGGACAGGGCTACGAGCAGTACTTC
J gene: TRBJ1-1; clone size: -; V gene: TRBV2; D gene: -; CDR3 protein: CASSEGTSNTEAFF; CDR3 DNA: TGTGCCAGCAGTGAAGGGACTTCGAACACTGAAGCTTTCTTT
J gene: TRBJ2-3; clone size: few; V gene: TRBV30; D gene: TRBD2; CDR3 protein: CAWKWGGSSTDTQYF; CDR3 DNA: TGTGCCTGGAAATGGGGGGGATCCAGCACAGATACGCAGTATTTT
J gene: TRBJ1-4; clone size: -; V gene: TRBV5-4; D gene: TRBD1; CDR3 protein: CASSFGTGYEKLFF; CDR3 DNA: TGTGCCAGCAGCTTTGGGACAGGGTATGAAAAACTGTTTTTT
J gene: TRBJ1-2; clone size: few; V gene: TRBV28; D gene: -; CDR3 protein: CASSLVSGYTF; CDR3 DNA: TGTGCCAGCAGTTTGGTCAGTGGCTACACCTTC
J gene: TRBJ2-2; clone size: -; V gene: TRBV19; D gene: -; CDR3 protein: CASSMGRAANTGELFF; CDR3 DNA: TGTGCCAGTAGTATGGGCAGGGCGGCGAACACCGGGGAGCTGTTTTTT
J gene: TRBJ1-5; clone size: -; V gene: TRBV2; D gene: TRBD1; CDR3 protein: CASSSGTGSNQPQHF; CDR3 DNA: TGTGCCAGCTCGTCAGGGACAGGGAGCAATCAGCCCCAGCATTTT